The 6 T cell receptor beta chains presented below share a single source sample, sequenced in a study of CD8 T cells in ankylosing spondylitis. From the 5' RACE reads, TCRdb called clonotypes with MiXCR, one entry per CDR3 protein. The table includes under 200,000 distinct CDR3 sequences, 9.8% detected once. Sequencing was done on a sample of blood, either unsorted or a sorted T cell fraction (not recorded which). The receptors derive from a female donor with ankylosing spondylitis or in good health (not recorded which).

This chain links TRBV7-9 with TRBJ2-7, with D unresolved. This CDR3 has 12 amino acids. Trimming stripped 4 bases from V and 4 bases from J, with 8 bases between. The germline V gene encodes CDR1 SEHNR and CDR2 FQNEAQ (reference sequence). As DNA, the CDR3 is TGTGCCAGCAGCTCTGACCATTACGAGCAGTACTTC. It yields the protein CASSSDHYEQYF.

With regard to this clonotype: At one boundary the junction diverges from the germline segment, which might be a read error. The chain uses TRBV27 and TRBJ2-7; D is unclear. The length of the CDR3 is 13 residues. Germline CDR1 and CDR2: MNHEY and SMNVEV (reference sequence). Written as DNA, the CDR3 is TGTGCCAGCAGTCGTGGGTCGGAGTACGAGCAGTGCTTC. It translates to CASSRGSEYEQCF.

About this clonotype itself: This may be a read error, as it is one base from a much larger clone. The chain links TRBV27 to TRBJ2-7; D may be TRBD2 (6 bases). There are 15 residues in the CDR3. Trimming removed 5 bases from V and 0 bases from J, with 14 bases in between. Germline CDR1 reads MNHEY; CDR2 reads SMNVEV (reference sequence). In DNA form, the CDR3 reads TGTGCCAGCAGTCCCGGTCAGCGGGTCTCCTACGAGCAGTACTTC. The encoded protein is CASSPGQRVSYEQYF.

This clonotype was counted ten times or more. This sequence joins TRBV12-3 or TRBV12-4 and TRBJ1-2; the D gene is possibly TRBD1 (5 bases). V shed 6 bases and J shed 4 bases, with 12 bases lying between them. CDR3 length: 13 amino acids. CDR3 sequence reads: CASRSTASYGYTF. The CDR3 DNA is TGTGCCAGCAGGTCGACAGCCAGCTATGGCTACACCTTC.

This chain joins TRBV30 and TRBJ1-1, with 10 positions matching TRBD1. Germline values: CDR1 GTSNPN, CDR2 SVGIG (reference sequence). The V and J ends lost 4 bases and 6 bases, in that order; junction bases with no gene match: 8. The CDR3 extends over 14 amino acids. The CDR3 DNA reads as TGTGCCTGGATCTACGGGACAGGGGTCTCTGAAGCTTTCTTT. Protein product: CAWIYGTGVSEAFF.

This clonotype was observed many times. CDR3 residues: CAISPDSNQPQHF. CDR3 sequence (DNA): TGTGCCATCAGTCCGGATAGCAATCAGCCCCAGCATTTT. The genes are TRBV10-3 and TRBJ1-5; D is undetermined. Per germline, CDR1 ENHRY and CDR2 SYGVKD. The CDR3 loop spans 13 amino acids. Trimming pared 5 bases from V and 0 bases from J, leaving 5 bases between.